The T cell receptor beta chain described here comes from a study of cytomegalovirus exposure and HLA in healthy donors. PCR primers comprised 60 Vbeta and 13 Jbeta primers. Generated by immunoSEQ multiplex PCR, the TCRdb table keeps only in-frame clones and is missing some. The sample gives roughly 150,000 clones, around a tenth of which show up once; about 2% is in the top ten. This clone occurred a few times. Antigen unknown. The J segment lost 1 base and the V segment lost 4 bases, leaving 15 bases of the junction unmatched. Germline V gene data show CDR1 as LGHNA and CDR2 as YNFKEQ. This CDR3 is built from 21 residues. General study findings and limits: A later analysis reportedly found fewer N-insertions in an Asian-associated ancestry cluster than the roughly 680-donor mean. A further, later analysis showed that HLA-associated TCR beta chains (compared with equally common others) were more clonally expanded.

The chain carries TRBV4-2 and TRBJ2-4; 14 bases match TRBD2. Sequences were obtained from PBMCs. The sequence came from a male donor in good health and CMV-seronegative. CDR3: CASSPSGGTSGRWAAKNIQYF. In DNA form, the CDR3 reads TGTGCCAGCAGCCCTTCTGGAGGGACTAGCGGGAGATGGGCGGCCAAAAACATTCAGTACTTC.